This record concerns one TCR beta chain sequence. This sample was included in a study of OX40 agonist ivuxolimab in advanced cancers. The data were produced by immunoSEQ multiplex PCR, yet TCRdb's version contains in-frame clones alone and is incomplete. The data contain fewer than 80,000 clones, approximately 90% of them singletons. Germline V gene data show CDR1 as SGDLS and CDR2 as YYNGEE. V lost 2 bases to trimming and J lost 4 bases, with 8 bases between them. This CDR3 is built from 13 residues. The rearrangement uses TRBV9 and TRBJ2-3; D is uncertain. Material: CD4+ or CD8+ T cells sorted from blood, obtained in a trial of the OX40 agonist ivuxolimab. The receptor was derived from an adult with an advanced solid tumor such as melanoma, head and neck, liver or kidney cancer. The CDR3 DNA is TGTGCCAGCAGCGTCGTGGGTTCAGATACGCAGTATTTT. As protein: CASSVVGSDTQYF.